Following are 28 T cell receptor beta chains from one sample sequenced in a study of CD8+CD57+ T cells in acquired aplastic anemia. Genomic DNA templated the TCR beta VDJ and CDR3 profiling. TCRdb reanalysed the reads using MiXCR and keeps one entry per CDR3 protein. The data contain a few hundred thousand distinct CDR3 sequences, 25% to 40% of them singletons. Only patients with CD8+CD57+ cell expansion on flow cytometry were chosen for sequencing. Specimen: sorted CD4+, CD8+, or CD8+CD57+ T cells (not recorded which) from PBMCs. The receptors stem from a human donor with aplastic anemia.

This clonotype was recorded at least ten times. This chain uses TRBV9 with TRBJ2-7, with D maybe TRBD1 (6 bases). Trimming shortened V by 2 bases and J by 7 bases, and 13 bases separated the two germline ends. In germline, CDR1 is SGDLS, CDR2 YYNGEE. The CDR3 contains 13 residues. The chain's CDR3 is CASSVVTGMEQYF. The CDR3 region has the DNA TGTGCCAGCAGCGTGGTTACAGGGATGGAGCAGTACTTC.

V and J are TRBV2 and TRBJ1-2; possible D gene TRBD1, 5 bases. CDR1 is SNHLY and CDR2 is FYNNEI in the germline V gene. This CDR3 region has 14 residues. V lost 3 bases to trimming and J lost 2 bases, with 10 bases between them. Here the CDR3 reads CASSDEGTNYGYTF. For the CDR3, the DNA is TGTGCCAGCAGTGACGAGGGGACCAACTATGGCTACACCTTC. Together with reference TRBV2 and TRBJ1-2, the CDR3 gives the full variable domain: EPEVTQTPSHQVTQMGQEVILRCVPISNHLYFYWYRQILGQKVEFLVSFYNNEISEKSEIFDDQFSVERPDGSNFTLKIRSTKLEDSAMYFCASSDEGTNYGYTFGSGTRLTVV.

The table lists this clonotype with many counts. The chain uses TRBV4-1 and TRBJ2-7; D is unresolved. CDR3 length: 14 amino acids. With 0 bases removed from V and 1 base from J, the gap between germline ends came to 7 bases. CDR1 and CDR2 from the germline V gene are MGHRA and YSYEKL. The CDR3 is CASSQERLSYEQYF. The DNA of the CDR3 is TGCGCCAGCAGCCAAGAAAGGCTTTCCTACGAGCAGTACTTC.

In this sample, this clonotype turned up a few times. The chain joins TRBV20-1 to TRBJ2-5, with D possibly TRBD2 on 6 matching bases. Germline-derived CDR1 and CDR2 are DFQATT and SNEGSKA (reference sequence). The CDR3 sequence is 16 residues long. V dropped 4 bases and J dropped 5 bases, with 23 bases sitting between them. CDR3 protein: CSATHPSTGVRETQYF. The DNA for the CDR3 is TGCAGTGCTACACACCCCTCTACGGGGGTTAGGGAGACCCAGTACTTC.

V gene TRBV27 combines with J gene TRBJ2-5; 7 bases are shared with TRBD1. Looked up from germline, CDR1 is MNHEY and CDR2 is SMNVEV (reference sequence). The CDR3 covers 15 residues. The V segment lost 4 bases and the J segment 7 bases; nucleotides outside the gene matches: 12. CDR3 residues: CASSSQGTEQGTQYF. CDR3 in DNA: TGTGCCAGCAGTTCCCAGGGGACAGAGCAGGGGACCCAGTACTTC.

Turning to this clonotype: Compared with germline, one end of the junction differs, possibly owing to a read error. This chain connects TRBV29-1 to TRBJ2-1, with D tentatively TRBD1 (5 bases). Germline V CDR1 and CDR2: SQVTM, ANQGSEA. The CDR3 is 14 amino acids. CDR3 region: CSGALTGAYNEQLF. CDR3 nucleotide sequence: TGCAGCGGGGCTCTAACAGGAGCCTACAATGAGCAGCTCTTC.

The chain couples TRBV18 to TRBJ2-7; 7 bases map to TRBD1. J lost 5 bases, V lost 2 bases, and 3 bases had no gene match. The CDR3 length is 13 residues. CDR1 is KGHSH and CDR2 is LQKENI in the germline V gene. CDR3 residues: CASSPDRADEQYF. The CDR3 nucleotides read TGTGCCAGCTCACCAGACAGGGCGGACGAGCAGTACTTC.

This clonotype showed up many times. The genes are TRBV7-2 and TRBJ2-3, with D maybe TRBD2 (5 bases). This CDR3 is 14 amino acids long. Germline V gene lookup returns CDR1 SGHTA and CDR2 FQGNSA. The V end lost 4 bases, the J end lost 0 bases, and 8 bases lay between the germline ends. CDR3 in amino acids: CASSYSASTDTQYF. CDR3 nucleotides: TGTGCCAGCAGCTATAGCGCCAGCACAGATACGCAGTATTTT.

This clonotype has just one count. This chain connects TRBV10-3 to TRBJ2-7; D possibly uses TRBD1 or TRBD2 (5 bases each). Germline assignment: CDR1 ENHRY and CDR2 SYGVKD. This CDR3 is built from 16 residues. V gave up 1 base and J gave up 0 bases, with 13 bases separating them. CDR3 sequence: CAISELARGVSYEQYF. DNA of the CDR3: TGTGCCATCAGTGAGTTGGCCCGAGGGGTCTCCTACGAGCAGTACTTC.

The chain joins TRBV12-3 or TRBV12-4 to TRBJ2-7; possibly TRBD2 for D (5 bases). Trimming stripped 6 bases from V and 6 bases from J, with 15 bases between. The CDR3 loop spans 13 amino acids. CDR3 DNA sequence: TGTGCCAGCAGGCCCCGGGCTCGGGGCGAGCAGTACTTC. Protein: CASRPRARGEQYF.

The chain uses TRBV7-2 and TRBJ2-7, with a tentative D call TRBD2 (5 bases). Trimming cost V 4 bases and J 4 bases, with 11 bases left between them. CDR3 length: 13 residues. Germline lookup yields CDR1 SGHTA and CDR2 FQGNSA. In DNA form, the CDR3 reads TGTGCCAGCAGCTCAGACGGCGGGTACGAGCAGTACTTC. Its protein is CASSSDGGYEQYF.

The chain joins TRBV30 to TRBJ2-7; 7 positions match TRBD1. Germline CDR1 is GTSNPN and CDR2 is SVGIG (reference sequence). The junction had 13 bases not matched to a gene; V was cut back by 5 bases and J by 6 bases. The CDR3 length is 14 residues. The CDR3 DNA is TGTGCCTGGGAGGGGGCCGCACGACTGTCCGAGCAGTACTTC. This sequence encodes CAWEGAARLSEQYF.

The J gene is TRBJ1-2, the V gene TRBV19, with D unclear. Trimming removed 5 bases at V and 7 bases at J, with 11 bases between. The CDR3 is 12 amino acids. The germline gives CDR1 LNHDA, CDR2 SQIVND (reference sequence). CDR3 nucleotides: TGTGCCAGTAGTGGACCTATCGGTGGCTACACCTTC. It specifies CASSGPIGGYTF.

The gene calls are TRBV19 and TRBJ1-2; 9 bases match TRBD1. Germline lookup yields CDR1 LNHDA and CDR2 SQIVND (reference sequence). There are 12 residues in the CDR3. V was clipped by 5 bases and J by 12 bases; unmatched bases: 7. CDR3 region: CASSVRQGVDTF. The CDR3 nucleotides are TGTGCCAGTAGTGTACGACAGGGGGTCGACACCTTC.

This chain links TRBV5-1 with TRBJ1-4, with D possibly TRBD1 on 5 matching bases. Looked up from germline, CDR1 is SGHRS and CDR2 is YFSETQ. Trimming cost V 0 bases and J 4 bases, with 10 bases left between them. This CDR3 spans 15 amino acids. CDR3 in amino acids: CASSLEGALNEKLFF. DNA of the CDR3: TGCGCCAGCAGCTTGGAAGGGGCGCTTAATGAAAAACTGTTTTTT.

The chain couples TRBV5-1 to TRBJ1-4; D ambiguous. The CDR3 consists of 16 residues. Looked up from germline, CDR1 is SGHRS and CDR2 is YFSETQ. The ends were cut back, 3 bases at V and 7 bases at J, with 19 bases in the middle. The CDR3 DNA sequence: TGCGCCAGCAGCTCGGGTCCCATACAGAGGAGTGAAAAACTGTTTTTT. This translates into CASSSGPIQRSEKLFF.

The chain has TRBV7-3 and TRBJ2-1, with 9 bases fitting TRBD2. V was clipped by 4 bases and J by 12 bases; unmatched bases: 4. The germline V gene has CDR1 SGHTA and CDR2 FQGTGA. CDR3 length equals 12 residues. CDR3 DNA sequence: TGTGCCAGCAGCTCAGCGGGGGGCGGGCAGTTCTTC. This codes for CASSSAGGGQFF.

The chain combines TRBV19 with TRBJ1-3; unclear D gene. This CDR3 is 17 amino acids long. Germline V gene data show CDR1 as LNHDA and CDR2 as SQIVND (reference sequence). Trimming removed 5 bases from V and 2 bases from J, with 19 bases in between. This CDR3 reads CASSLGGPRITGNTIYF. Here the CDR3 DNA reads TGTGCCAGTAGTCTAGGAGGGCCCCGGATCACTGGAAACACCATATATTTT.

On this clonotype itself: This may be a read error, as it is one base from a much larger clone. V gene TRBV20-1 combines with J gene TRBJ1-2; D is unclear. Germline V CDR1 and CDR2: DFQATT, SNEGSKA (reference sequence). There are 13 residues in the CDR3. Trimming cost V 5 bases and J 4 bases, with 14 bases left between them. The CDR3 DNA reads as TGCAGTGCTGGAGTTCGGGGTTCCTATGGCTACACCTTC. Its translation is CSAGVRGSYGYTF.

This clonotype was recorded a few times. This chain links TRBV4-1 with TRBJ1-2; TRBD1 matches at 10 bases. This CDR3 is 14 amino acids long. The J segment lost 8 bases and the V segment lost 5 bases, leaving 8 bases of the junction unmatched. Germline CDR1 MGHRA, CDR2 YSYEKL. Here the CDR3 reads CASSEPGTGVGYTF. The DNA of the CDR3 is TGCGCCAGCAGCGAACCCGGGACAGGGGTAGGCTACACCTTC.

Notes on this clonotype: A much more abundant neighbour one base away suggests this may be a read error. The chain joins TRBV20-1 to TRBJ2-7, with D unclear. The CDR3 totals 13 residues. Per germline, CDR1 DFQATT and CDR2 SNEGSKA (reference sequence). This CDR3 is CGARVESNYEQYF. The CDR3 DNA reads TGCGGTGCTAGAGTGGAGTCAAATTACGAGCAGTACTTC.

Points on this clonotype: This could be a read error, since a much larger clone is one nucleotide away. The chain couples TRBV9 to TRBJ2-7, with TRBD2 identical over 14 bases. From germline, CDR1 is SGDLS and CDR2 YYNGEE. This CDR3 is built from 14 residues. CDR3 bases: TGTGCCAACAGCCCGGGACTAGCGGGAGATAGGCCGTACTTC. This codes for CANSPGLAGDRPYF. Based on the CDR3 plus reference TRBV9 and TRBJ2-7, the full variable domain is DSGVTQTPKHLITATGQRVTLRCSPRSGDLSVYWYQQSLDQGLQFLIQYYNGEERAKGNILERFSAQQFPDLHSELNLSSLELGDSALYFCANSPGLAGDRPYFGPGTRLTVT.

J is TRBJ2-7 and V is TRBV4-2; D may be TRBD1 (6 bases). V shed 2 bases and J shed 0 bases, with 11 bases lying between them. CDR1 and CDR2 (germline): LGHNA, YNFKEQ. The CDR3 is made up of 15 amino acids. CDR3 residues: CASSQRGDISYEQYF. The CDR3 bases are TGTGCCAGCAGCCAACGAGGGGACATCTCCTACGAGCAGTACTTC.

The rearrangement uses TRBV12-3 or TRBV12-4 and TRBJ2-2; tentatively, D is TRBD2 (6 bases). Between the trimmed V and J ends, which lost 3 bases and 7 bases, there was a span of 12 bases. The CDR3 is 14 amino acids. CDR3 amino acids: CASSFSREDGELFF. The CDR3 region has the DNA TGTGCCAGCAGTTTCTCTAGGGAGGACGGGGAGCTGTTTTTT.

This clonotype was detected a few times. The V gene is TRBV4-2, the J gene TRBJ1-1; TRBD1 is a possible D gene (6 bases). The CDR3 sequence is 15 residues long. Germline CDR1 is LGHNA and CDR2 is YNFKEQ. V was pared by 0 bases and J by 1 base, with 9 bases between. The CDR3 nucleotides are TGTGCCAGCAGCCAAGACGGACAGCCGAACACTGAAGCTTTCTTT. It specifies CASSQDGQPNTEAFF.

In regard to this clonotype: The germline gene is not matched at one end of the junction; a read error may be the cause. The CDR3 coding sequence is TGTGCCAGCAGTTCTACAACCGGGACTAGCGTACTCGAGCAGTTCTTC. Residues: CASSSTTGTSVLEQFF. This chain uses TRBV10-3 with TRBJ2-1, with 10 bases matching TRBD2. The CDR3 totals 16 residues. Germline CDR1 and CDR2: ENHRY and SYGVKD.

This clonotype was detected many times. The CDR3 region is CASSLMGRLGVNTEAFF. The CDR3 DNA sequence: TGTGCCAGCAGCTTAATGGGCCGTTTGGGTGTGAACACTGAAGCTTTCTTT. V and J are TRBV11-2 and TRBJ1-1; D not certain. The CDR3 contains 17 residues. Germline V CDR1 and CDR2: SGHAT, FQNNGV. V shed 2 bases and J shed 0 bases, with 16 bases lying between them.

This rearrangement joins TRBV5-4 to TRBJ2-7; D might be TRBD2 (5 bases). The CDR3 runs to 15 residues. V gave up 2 bases and J gave up 1 base, with 13 bases separating them. Germline V lookup: CDR1 SGHNT, CDR2 YYREEE (reference sequence). CDR3 nucleotide sequence: TGTGCCAGCAGCTTTGTCCGGGGAAATTCCTACGAGCAGTACTTC. Its protein is CASSFVRGNSYEQYF.